These 4 T cell receptor beta chains share one sample of origin, sequenced in a study of T cells in localized non-small cell lung cancer. Assay used: immunoSEQ multiplex PCR; TCRdb lists only in-frame clones, some missing. The table includes approximately 2,800 clones, around 26% detected once. The material sequenced was normal lung tissue next to the tumor, taken before any cancer treatment. The receptors come from a female donor at least 60 years old with stage I squamous cell lung carcinoma.

The gene calls are TRBV28 and TRBJ2-2; TRBD1 matches 10 bases. V dropped 5 bases and J dropped 1; count of bases not matched to a gene: 16. In germline, CDR1 is MDHEN, CDR2 SYDVKM. The CDR3 is 20 residues long. CDR3 nucleotides: TGTGCCAGCAGTATCCAGGCCGGGACAGGGGTGTGGGTGAACACCGGGGAGCTGTTTTTT. Its translation: CASSIQAGTGVWVNTGELFF.

The chain uses TRBV9 and TRBJ1-5, with D maybe TRBD1 (6 bases). In germline, CDR1 is SGDLS, CDR2 YYNGEE. The CDR3 totals 14 residues. Trimming pared 7 bases from V and 1 base from J, leaving 12 bases between. The CDR3 region has the DNA TGTGCCAGCCTTGGGACATCGAGCAATCAGCCCCAGCATTTT. Translated, it gives CASLGTSSNQPQHF.

This clone was observed a handful of times. V and J are TRBV11-3 and TRBJ1-3; perhaps TRBD1 as D (5 bases). CDR1 is SGHNT and CDR2 is YENEEA in the germline V gene. Trimming removed 3 bases at V and 0 bases at J, with 9 bases between. The CDR3 is 15 residues long. The CDR3 reads CASSLGGSSGNTIYF. The CDR3 nucleotides read TGTGCCAGCAGCTTGGGGGGTAGCTCTGGAAACACCATATATTTT.

There are a few counts of this clone. This rearrangement joins TRBV4-1 to TRBJ2-7; no clear D. CDR1 and CDR2 (germline): MGHRA, YSYEKL. V dropped 3 bases and J dropped 1 base, with 10 bases sitting between them. CDR3 length equals 14 residues. The CDR3 coding sequence is TGCGCCAGCAGCCAGTGGCGGAGTTCCTACGAGCAGTACTTC. This gives the protein CASSQWRSSYEQYF.